The clone carrying this T cell receptor beta chain has a single count. The source of the sample is a study of blood T cell repertoires in COVID-19. About the research overall: Sites across the United States, Italy and Spain contributed samples from acute and convalescent COVID-19.

Authors' methods: It was from reference gene primer amplification that nucleated cell counts were estimated. Generated by immunoSEQ multiplex PCR, the TCRdb table keeps only in-frame clones and is missing some. D and trimming were read from the DNA, whereas the V and J calls and clone size are those reported in that table. The sample gives about 270,000 clones, 85% to 95% of which show up once; approximately 3% is in the top ten. Germline CDR1 reads MDHEN; CDR2 reads SYDVKM. The CDR3 contains 14 residues. V shed 3 bases and J shed 6 bases, with 15 bases lying between them. The sample was PBMCs or T cells enriched from blood (not recorded which). This chain links TRBV28 with TRBJ2-7, with unresolved D. The TCR was taken from a man aged 40-50 years who had been exposed to COVID-19. In DNA form, the CDR3 reads TGTGCCAGCAGTTTTAGGAGACCCTTCTCCGAGCAGTACTTC. It yields the protein CASSFRRPFSEQYF. The variable domain in full, with the rest retrieved from reference TRBV28 and TRBJ2-7, is DVKVTQSSRYLVKRTGEKVFLECVQDMDHENMFWYRQDPGLGLRLIYFSYDVKMKEKGDIPEGYSVSREKKERFSLILESASTNQTSMYLCASSFRRPFSEQYFGPGTRLTVT.